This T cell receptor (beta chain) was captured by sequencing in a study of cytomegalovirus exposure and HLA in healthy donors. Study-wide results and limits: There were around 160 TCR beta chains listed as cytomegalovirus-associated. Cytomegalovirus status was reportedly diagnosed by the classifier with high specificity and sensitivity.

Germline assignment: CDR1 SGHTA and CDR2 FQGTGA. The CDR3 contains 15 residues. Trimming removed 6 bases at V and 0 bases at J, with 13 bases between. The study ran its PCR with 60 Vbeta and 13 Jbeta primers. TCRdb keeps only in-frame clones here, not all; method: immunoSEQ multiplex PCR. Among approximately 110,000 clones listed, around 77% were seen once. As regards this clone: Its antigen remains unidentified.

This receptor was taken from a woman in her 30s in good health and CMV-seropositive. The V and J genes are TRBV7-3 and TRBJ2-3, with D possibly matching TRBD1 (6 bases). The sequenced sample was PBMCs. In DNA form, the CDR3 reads TGTGCCAGCAGTCGAGGGGGATCTAGCACAGATACGCAGTATTTT. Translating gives CASSRGGSSTDTQYF.